This is a list of T cell receptor beta chains from one sample in a study of T cell responses to AZD1222 COVID-19 vaccine. The table came from immunoSEQ multiplex PCR; TCRdb's copy has only in-frame clones and leaves some out. The table includes 110,000 or so clones, over 75% detected once. The specimen comprised peripheral blood, sampled 28 days after the second dose of the MenACWY control vaccine. The source of these receptors is an adult who received the MenACWY meningococcal vaccine as a control. Both conserved end residues are part of each CDR3. A D gene is named only where the DNA matches it firmly. Rows give clone size only sometimes, using once, few, many, or a class for an expanded clone.

length: 15; V: TRBV24-1; J: TRBJ2-7; D: TRBD1; size: NA; CDR3: CATSESGTGYYEQYF; DNA: TGTGCCACCAGTGAGTCCGGGACAGGGTACTACGAGCAGTACTTC
length: 15; V: TRBV19; J: TRBJ1-5; D: NA; size: NA; CDR3: CASSMNRYSNQPQHF; DNA: TGTGCCAGTAGTATGAACAGATATAGCAATCAGCCCCAGCATTTT
length: 13; V: TRBV12-3/TRBV12-4; J: TRBJ1-1; D: NA; size: many; CDR3: CASSFFGGTEAFF; DNA: TGTGCCAGCAGTTTTTTTGGGGGGACTGAAGCTTTCTTT
length: 13; V: TRBV2; J: TRBJ1-6; D: NA; size: few; CDR3: CASYLAGISPLHF; DNA: TGTGCCAGCTATCTGGCAGGGATTTCACCCCTCCACTTT
length: 15; V: TRBV13; J: TRBJ2-7; D: TRBD2; size: NA; CDR3: CASSLLSSGAYEQYF; DNA: TGTGCCAGCAGCTTACTCAGTAGCGGGGCCTACGAGCAGTACTTC
length: 20; V: TRBV11-2; J: TRBJ2-1; D: NA; size: NA; CDR3: CASSLDLTGDPTSSYNEQFF; DNA: TGTGCCAGCAGCTTAGATCTCACGGGGGACCCTACAAGCTCCTACAATGAGCAGTTCTTC
length: 14; V: TRBV6-5; J: TRBJ2-7; D: TRBD1; size: NA; CDR3: CASTRQGFSYEQYF; DNA: TGTGCCAGCACTAGACAGGGGTTCTCCTACGAGCAGTACTTC
length: 19; V: TRBV7-7; J: TRBJ2-2; D: TRBD2; size: few; CDR3: CASSSTVLAANANTGELFF; DNA: TGTGCCAGCAGCTCCACGGTCCTAGCGGCAAACGCGAACACCGGGGAGCTGTTTTTT
length: 14; V: TRBV15; J: TRBJ1-2; D: TRBD1; size: NA; CDR3: CATTTTGGYPIYTF; DNA: TGTGCCACCACCACGACAGGGGGCTACCCCATCTACACCTTC
length: 15; V: TRBV6-5; J: TRBJ1-6; D: NA; size: NA; CDR3: CASSSQPGPNSPLHF; DNA: TGTGCCAGCAGTTCCCAGCCCGGGCCGAATTCACCCCTCCACTTT
length: 15; V: TRBV19; J: TRBJ2-3; D: TRBD2; size: NA; CDR3: CASSTQGGWADTQYF; DNA: TGTGCCAGTAGTACCCAGGGAGGGTGGGCAGATACGCAGTATTTT
length: 15; V: TRBV9; J: TRBJ2-2; D: NA; size: NA; CDR3: CASSVVVGGTGELFF; DNA: TGTGCCAGCAGCGTAGTGGTGGGAGGCACCGGGGAGCTGTTTTTT
length: 16; V: TRBV27; J: TRBJ1-6; D: TRBD1; size: NA; CDR3: CASSLDRGSYNSPLHF; DNA: TGTGCCAGCAGTCTAGACAGGGGCTCCTATAATTCACCCCTCCACTTT